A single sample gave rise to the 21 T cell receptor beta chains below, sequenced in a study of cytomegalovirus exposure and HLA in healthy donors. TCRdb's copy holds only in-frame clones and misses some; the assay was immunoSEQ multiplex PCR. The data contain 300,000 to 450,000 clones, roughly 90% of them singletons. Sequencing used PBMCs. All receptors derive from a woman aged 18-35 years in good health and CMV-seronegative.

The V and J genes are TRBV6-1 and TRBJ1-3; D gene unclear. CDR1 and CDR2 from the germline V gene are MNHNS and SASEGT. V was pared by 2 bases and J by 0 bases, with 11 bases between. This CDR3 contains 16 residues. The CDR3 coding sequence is TGTGCCAGCAGTGAAATCGGGATCCTCTCTGGAAACACCATATATTTT. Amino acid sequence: CASSEIGILSGNTIYF.

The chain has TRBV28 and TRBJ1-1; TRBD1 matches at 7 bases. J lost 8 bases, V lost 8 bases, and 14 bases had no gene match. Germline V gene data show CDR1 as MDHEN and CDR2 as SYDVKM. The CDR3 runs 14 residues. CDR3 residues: CASSILQGLKEAFF. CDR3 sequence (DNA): TGTGCCAGCTCCATACTACAGGGGTTGAAGGAAGCTTTCTTT. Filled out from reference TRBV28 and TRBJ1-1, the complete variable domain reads DVKVTQSSRYLVKRTGEKVFLECVQDMDHENMFWYRQDPGLGLRLIYFSYDVKMKEKGDIPEGYSVSREKKERFSLILESASTNQTSMYLCASSILQGLKEAFFGQGTRLTVV.

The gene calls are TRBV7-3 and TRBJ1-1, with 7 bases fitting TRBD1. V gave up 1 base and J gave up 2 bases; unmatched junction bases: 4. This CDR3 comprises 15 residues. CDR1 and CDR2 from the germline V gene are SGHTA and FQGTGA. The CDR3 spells CASSLRQGTNTEAFF. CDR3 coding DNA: TGTGCCAGCAGCTTAAGACAGGGTACAAACACTGAAGCTTTCTTT.

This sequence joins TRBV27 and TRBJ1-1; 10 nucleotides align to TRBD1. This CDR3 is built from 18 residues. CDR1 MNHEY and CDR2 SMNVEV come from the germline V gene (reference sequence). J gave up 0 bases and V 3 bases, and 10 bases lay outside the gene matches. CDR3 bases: TGTGCCAGCAGTTTTTCTTCCGACAGGGGGCGGATGAACACTGAAGCTTTCTTT. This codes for CASSFSSDRGRMNTEAFF.

The CDR3 DNA follows: TGTGCCAGCTCAAGTTCAGTTTCCTACGAGCAGTACTTC. This sequence encodes CASSSSVSYEQYF. The chain employs TRBV18 and TRBJ2-7, with no clear D. Germline V gene lookup returns CDR1 KGHSH and CDR2 LQKENI. This CDR3 has 13 residues. V dropped 5 bases and J dropped 1 base, with 9 bases sitting between them.

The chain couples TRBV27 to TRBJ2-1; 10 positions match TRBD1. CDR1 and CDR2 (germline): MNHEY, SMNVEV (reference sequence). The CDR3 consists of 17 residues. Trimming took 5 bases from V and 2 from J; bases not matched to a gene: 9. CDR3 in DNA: TGTGCCAGCAGTCCGATTTCGGGACAGGGGCCCTACAATGAGCAGTTCTTC. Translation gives CASSPISGQGPYNEQFF.

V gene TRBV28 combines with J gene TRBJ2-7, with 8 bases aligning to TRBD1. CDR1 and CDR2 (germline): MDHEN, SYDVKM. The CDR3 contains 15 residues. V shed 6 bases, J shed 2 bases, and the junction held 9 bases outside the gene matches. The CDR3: CASRHAGQGAYEQYF. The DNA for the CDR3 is TGTGCCAGCAGGCACGCTGGACAGGGAGCCTACGAGCAGTACTTC.

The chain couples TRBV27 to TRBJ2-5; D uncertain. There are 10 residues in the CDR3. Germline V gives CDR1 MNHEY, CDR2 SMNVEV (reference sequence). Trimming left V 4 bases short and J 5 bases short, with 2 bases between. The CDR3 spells CASSSETQYF. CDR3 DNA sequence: TGTGCCAGCAGTTCGGAGACCCAGTACTTC.

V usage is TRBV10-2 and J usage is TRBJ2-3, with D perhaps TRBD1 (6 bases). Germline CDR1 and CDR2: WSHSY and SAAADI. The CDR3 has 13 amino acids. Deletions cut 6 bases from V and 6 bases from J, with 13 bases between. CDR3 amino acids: CASRLTGTDTQYF. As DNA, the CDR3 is TGCGCCAGCAGGCTTACAGGGACGGATACGCAGTATTTT.

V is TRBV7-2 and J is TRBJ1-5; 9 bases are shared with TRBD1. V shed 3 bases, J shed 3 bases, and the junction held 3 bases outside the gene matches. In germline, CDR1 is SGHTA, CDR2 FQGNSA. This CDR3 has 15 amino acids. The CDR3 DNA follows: TGTGCCAGCAGCTTCGGGACAGGGAACAATCAGCCCCAGCATTTT. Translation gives CASSFGTGNNQPQHF.

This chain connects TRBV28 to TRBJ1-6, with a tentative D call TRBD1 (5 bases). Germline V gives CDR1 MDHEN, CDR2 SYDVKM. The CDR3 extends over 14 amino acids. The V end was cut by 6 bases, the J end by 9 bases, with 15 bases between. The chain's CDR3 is CASRVGGESSPLHF. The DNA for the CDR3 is TGTGCCAGCAGGGTGGGGGGTGAGAGTTCACCCCTCCACTTT. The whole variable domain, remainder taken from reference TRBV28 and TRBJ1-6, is DVKVTQSSRYLVKRTGEKVFLECVQDMDHENMFWYRQDPGLGLRLIYFSYDVKMKEKGDIPEGYSVSREKKERFSLILESASTNQTSMYLCASRVGGESSPLHFGNGTRLTVT.

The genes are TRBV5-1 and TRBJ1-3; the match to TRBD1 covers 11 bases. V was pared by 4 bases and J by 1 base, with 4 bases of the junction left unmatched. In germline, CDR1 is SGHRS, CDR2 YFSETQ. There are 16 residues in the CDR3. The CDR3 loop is CASSPGQGVSGNTIYF. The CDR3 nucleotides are TGCGCCAGCAGCCCGGGACAGGGGGTTTCTGGAAACACCATATATTTT.

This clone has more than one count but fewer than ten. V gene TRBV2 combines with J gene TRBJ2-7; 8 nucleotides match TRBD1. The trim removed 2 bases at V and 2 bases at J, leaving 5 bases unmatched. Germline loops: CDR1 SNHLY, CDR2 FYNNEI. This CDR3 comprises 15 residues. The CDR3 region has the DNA TGTGCCAGCAGTGAACAGGGGGCAAGGGCCTACGAGCAGTACTTC. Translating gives CASSEQGARAYEQYF.

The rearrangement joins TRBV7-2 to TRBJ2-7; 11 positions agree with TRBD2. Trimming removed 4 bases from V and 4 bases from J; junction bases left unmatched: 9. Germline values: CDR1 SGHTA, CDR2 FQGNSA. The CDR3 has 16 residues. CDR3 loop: CASSSLASGRNYEQYF. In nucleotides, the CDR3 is TGTGCCAGCAGCTCGTTGGCTAGCGGGAGGAATTACGAGCAGTACTTC.

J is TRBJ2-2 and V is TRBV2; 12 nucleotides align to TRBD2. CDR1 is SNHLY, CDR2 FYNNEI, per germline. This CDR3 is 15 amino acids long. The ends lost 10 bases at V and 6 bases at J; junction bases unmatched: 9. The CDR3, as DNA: TGTGCCATAGCCTCTAGCGGGGGGGCCGCCGGGGAGCTGTTTTTT. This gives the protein CAIASSGGAAGELFF. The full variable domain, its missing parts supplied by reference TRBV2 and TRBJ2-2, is EPEVTQTPSHQVTQMGQEVILRCVPISNHLYFYWYRQILGQKVEFLVSFYNNEISEKSEIFDDQFSVERPDGSNFTLKIRSTKLEDSAMYFCAIASSGGAAGELFFGEGSRLTVL.

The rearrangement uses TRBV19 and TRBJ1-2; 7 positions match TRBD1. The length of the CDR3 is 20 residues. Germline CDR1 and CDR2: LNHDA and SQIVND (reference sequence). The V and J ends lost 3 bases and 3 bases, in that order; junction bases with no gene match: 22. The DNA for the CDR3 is TGTGCCAGTAGTATTAGATCGGATGGGAAAAAGGACAGGATCGACTATGGCTACACCTTC. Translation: CASSIRSDGKKDRIDYGYTF.

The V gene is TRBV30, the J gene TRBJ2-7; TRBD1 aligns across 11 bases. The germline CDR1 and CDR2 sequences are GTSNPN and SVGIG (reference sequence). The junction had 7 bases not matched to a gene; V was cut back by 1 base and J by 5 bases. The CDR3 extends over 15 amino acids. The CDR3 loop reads CAWSALGTGGDEQYF. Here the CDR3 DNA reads TGTGCCTGGAGTGCCCTCGGGACAGGGGGAGACGAGCAGTACTTC.

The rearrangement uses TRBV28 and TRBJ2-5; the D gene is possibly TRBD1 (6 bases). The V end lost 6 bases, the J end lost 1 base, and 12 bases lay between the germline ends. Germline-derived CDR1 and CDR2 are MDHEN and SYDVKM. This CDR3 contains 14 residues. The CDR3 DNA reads TGTGCCAGCAGCCCTACAGGGTCCCAAGAGACCCAGTACTTC. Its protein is CASSPTGSQETQYF.

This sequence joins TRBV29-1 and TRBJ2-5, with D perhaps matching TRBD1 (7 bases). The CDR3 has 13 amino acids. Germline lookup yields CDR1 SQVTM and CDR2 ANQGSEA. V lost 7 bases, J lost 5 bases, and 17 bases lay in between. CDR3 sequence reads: CSAEEGAGETQYF. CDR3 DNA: TGCAGCGCTGAGGAGGGGGCCGGGGAGACCCAGTACTTC.

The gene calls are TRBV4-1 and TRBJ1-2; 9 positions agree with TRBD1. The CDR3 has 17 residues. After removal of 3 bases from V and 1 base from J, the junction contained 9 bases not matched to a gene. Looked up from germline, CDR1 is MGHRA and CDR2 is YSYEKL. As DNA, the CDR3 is TGCGCCAGCAGCCACCACGCCCGGACAGGGGATAACTATGGCTACACCTTC. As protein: CASSHHARTGDNYGYTF.

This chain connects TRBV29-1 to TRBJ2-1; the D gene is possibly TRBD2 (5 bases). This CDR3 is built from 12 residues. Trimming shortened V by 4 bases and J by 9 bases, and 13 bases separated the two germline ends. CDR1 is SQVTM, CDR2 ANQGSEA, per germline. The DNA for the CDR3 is TGCAGCGTTGGCCCACCGGCGGGTGAGCAGTTCTTC. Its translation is CSVGPPAGEQFF.